This TCR beta chain was captured in a study of shared clonotypes between healthy human individuals. The wider study: Each donor's CD8 memory used one plate, CD8 naive two, each CD4 subset three.

Those who donated were healthy HIV-negative adults, with no recent acute infections or vaccinations reported. Produced via immunoSEQ multiplex PCR; TCRdb's table is partial and in-frame only. The table records some 1,100,000 clones, more than 75% of them present only once. The sequenced sample was memory CD4+ T cells from PBMCs. Subset of the sample: CD45RA-negative fraction. This sequence originates from a man between 18 and 29 years old in good health. Some clones in this sample may be carry-over from other donors' samples.

The CDR3 reads CASSPVTGISQPQHF. The CDR3 DNA reads TGTGCCAGCTCACCCGTGACAGGGATAAGTCAGCCCCAGCATTTT. The chain combines TRBV18 with TRBJ1-5, with 7 bases lining up with TRBD1. With 3 bases clipped from V and 6 bases from J, the junction kept 8 bases outside the gene matches. CDR1 is KGHSH and CDR2 is LQKENI in the germline V gene. This CDR3 is built from 15 residues.